What follows describes a single T cell receptor (beta chain). Only a few counts were recorded for this clonotype. Its recognized antigen is unknown. One base away there is no much larger clone; base qualities are not given. This specimen's treatment or condition label, interpreted: live attenuated yellow fever vaccine strain. At each blood-draw timepoint, two biological replicates of bulk PBMCs were obtained. A standard Ficoll-Paque protocol was used to isolate PBMCs from peripheral blood. TriZol was used to extract RNA from bulk PBMCs, from CD4 and CD8 fractions, and from dextramer-positive and dextramer-negative fractions. Synthesis of TCR cDNA relied on 5'RACE template switching, a step that introduced a universal primer site along with unique molecular identifiers. Priming of cDNA synthesis was performed from both the TCR alpha and TCR beta constant segments. Two PCR steps were used to amplify libraries, with sample barcodes and sequencing adapters being added in the second step. Sequencing of libraries was done on Illumina HiSeq 2500 (2x100 bp) or NovaSeq (2x150 bp). As for the authors' bioinformatics: MIGEC handled demultiplexing of reads and collapsing into UMI consensus sequences, while MiXCR performed V(D)J alignment. Clonotypes responding to the vaccine were identified with edgeR on replicate PBMC samples, with the criteria of FDR below 0.01 and a log2 fold change above 5 up to day 15. CD4 or CD8 identity was assigned to each bulk clonotype according to whether the clonotype was present at higher abundance in the sequenced CD4 repertoire or the sequenced CD8 repertoire. TCRdb cleaned the public reads at Q25 with fastp, built clones with MiXCR and kept in-frame beta chains. Each record represents a unique CDR3 protein, reported with the most common genes and DNA among its rows. Clone size and V and J calls follow TCRdb, not the original study. Present in this sample are more than 250,000 distinct CDR3 sequences, around 7% of which were seen just once. Roughly a sixth of the sample lies in the top ten.

The data belong to a study of T cells after yellow fever vaccination (dated by TCRdb to about 2019). As for the study more broadly: Libraries from fractions with low cell numbers were prepared with the SMART-Seq v4 Ultra Low Input RNA kit. To track T-cell clones before and after primary and booster YFV17D yellow fever vaccination, bulk TCR alpha and beta repertoires were sequenced longitudinally. Two healthy male donors made up the cohort, one aged 18 to 29 years and the other aged 30 to 40 years. Blood was drawn at multiple timepoints before and after primary and secondary immunization, with bulk PBMC replicates and cell subsets isolated.

The study at large found these results: After the booster, most clones that had expanded after primary vaccination were detected again (over 95% of CD4 and more than 80% of CD8), suggesting broad maintenance of memory. Because abundant contaminating clonotypes from the bulk population could be contained in FACS-sorted repertoires, computational filtering was required. A small fraction of clonotypes appeared in both the CD4 and CD8 compartments, likely as a result of convergent recombination. The secondary T-cell response was weaker than the primary response but faster, peaking on day 5 instead of day 15. The study included only two donors, which limits how far the findings can be generalized.

Spanning cysteine to phenylalanine, the CDR3 consists of 14 amino acids. Of all the DNA, just the CDR3 is kept, 42 bases in frame from base 1. CDR1 and CDR2 (SGHRS, YFSETQ) derive from the germline V gene. Trimming removed 3 bases from V and 0 bases from J, leaving 8 bases between the germline ends. Source: PBMCs, taken about 49 days after the first yellow fever vaccination. In this chain, TRBV5-1 is recombined with TRBJ2-3; the D gene lacks a confident call. This TCR was sampled from a man in his late teens or twenties who received the YFV17D yellow fever vaccine. The CDR3: CASSSMDSTDTQYF. In nucleotide form, the sequence is TGCGCCAGCAGCTCTATGGACAGCACAGATACGCAGTATTTT.